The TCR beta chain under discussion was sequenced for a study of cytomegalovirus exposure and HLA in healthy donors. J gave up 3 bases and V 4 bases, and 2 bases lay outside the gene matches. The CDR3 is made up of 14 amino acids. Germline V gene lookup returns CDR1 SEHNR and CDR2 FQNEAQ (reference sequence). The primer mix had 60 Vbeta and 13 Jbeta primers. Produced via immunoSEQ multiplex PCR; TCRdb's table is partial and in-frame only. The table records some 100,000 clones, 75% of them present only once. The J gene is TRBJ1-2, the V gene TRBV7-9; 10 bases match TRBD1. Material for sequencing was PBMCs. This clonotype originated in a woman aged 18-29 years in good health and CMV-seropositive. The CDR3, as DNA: TGTGCCAGCAGCTCGGGGACAGGGGACTATGGCTACACCTTC. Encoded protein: CASSSGTGDYGYTF. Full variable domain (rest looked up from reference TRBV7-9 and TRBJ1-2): DTGVSQNPRHKITKRGQNVTFRCDPISEHNRLYWYRQTLGQGPEFLTYFQNEAQLEKSRLLSDRFSAERPKGSFSTLEIQRTEQGDSAMYLCASSSGTGDYGYTFGSGTRLTVV.